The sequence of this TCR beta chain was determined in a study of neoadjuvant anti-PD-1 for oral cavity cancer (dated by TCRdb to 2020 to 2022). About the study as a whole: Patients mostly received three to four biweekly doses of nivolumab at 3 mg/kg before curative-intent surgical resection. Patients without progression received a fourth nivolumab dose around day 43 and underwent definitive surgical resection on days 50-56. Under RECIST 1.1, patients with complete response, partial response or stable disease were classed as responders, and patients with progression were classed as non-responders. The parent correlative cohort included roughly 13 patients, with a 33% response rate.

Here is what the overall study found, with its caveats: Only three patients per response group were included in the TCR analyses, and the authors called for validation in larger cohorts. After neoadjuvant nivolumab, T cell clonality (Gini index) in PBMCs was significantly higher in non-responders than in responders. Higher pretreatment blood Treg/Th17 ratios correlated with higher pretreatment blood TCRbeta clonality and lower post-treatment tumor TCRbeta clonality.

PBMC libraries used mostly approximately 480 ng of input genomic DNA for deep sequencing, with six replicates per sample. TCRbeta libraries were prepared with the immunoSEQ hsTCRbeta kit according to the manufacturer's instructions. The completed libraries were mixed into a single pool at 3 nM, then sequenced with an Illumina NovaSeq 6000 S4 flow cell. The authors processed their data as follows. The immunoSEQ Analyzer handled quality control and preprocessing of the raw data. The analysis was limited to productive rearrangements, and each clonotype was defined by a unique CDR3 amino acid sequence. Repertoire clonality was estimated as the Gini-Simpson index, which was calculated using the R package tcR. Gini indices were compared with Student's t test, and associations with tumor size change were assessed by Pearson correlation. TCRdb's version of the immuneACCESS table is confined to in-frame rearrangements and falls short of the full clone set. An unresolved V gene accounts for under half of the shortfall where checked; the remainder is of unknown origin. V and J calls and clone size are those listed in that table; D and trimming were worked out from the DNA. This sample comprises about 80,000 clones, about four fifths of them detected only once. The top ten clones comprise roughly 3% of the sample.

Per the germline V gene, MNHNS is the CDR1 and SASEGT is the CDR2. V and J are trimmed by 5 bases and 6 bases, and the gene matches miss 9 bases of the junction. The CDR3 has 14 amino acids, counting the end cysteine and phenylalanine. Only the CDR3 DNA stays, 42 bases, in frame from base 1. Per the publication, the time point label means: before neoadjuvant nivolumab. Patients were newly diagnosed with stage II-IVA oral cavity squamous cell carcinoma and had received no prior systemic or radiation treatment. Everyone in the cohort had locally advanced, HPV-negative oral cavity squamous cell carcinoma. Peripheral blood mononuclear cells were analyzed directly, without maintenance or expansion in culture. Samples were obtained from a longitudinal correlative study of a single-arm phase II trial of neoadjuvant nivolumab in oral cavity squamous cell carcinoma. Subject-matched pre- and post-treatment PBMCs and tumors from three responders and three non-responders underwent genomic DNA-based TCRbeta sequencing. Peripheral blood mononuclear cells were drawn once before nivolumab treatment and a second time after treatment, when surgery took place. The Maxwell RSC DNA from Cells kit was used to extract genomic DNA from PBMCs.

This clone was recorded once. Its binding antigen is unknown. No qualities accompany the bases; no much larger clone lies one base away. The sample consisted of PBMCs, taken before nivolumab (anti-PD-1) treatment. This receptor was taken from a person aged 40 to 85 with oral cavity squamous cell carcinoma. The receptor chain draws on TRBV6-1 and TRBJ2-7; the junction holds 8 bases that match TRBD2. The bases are TGTGCCAGCAGTCCGGGACTAGTGGGGATCGAGCAGTACTTC. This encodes CASSPGLVGIEQYF.